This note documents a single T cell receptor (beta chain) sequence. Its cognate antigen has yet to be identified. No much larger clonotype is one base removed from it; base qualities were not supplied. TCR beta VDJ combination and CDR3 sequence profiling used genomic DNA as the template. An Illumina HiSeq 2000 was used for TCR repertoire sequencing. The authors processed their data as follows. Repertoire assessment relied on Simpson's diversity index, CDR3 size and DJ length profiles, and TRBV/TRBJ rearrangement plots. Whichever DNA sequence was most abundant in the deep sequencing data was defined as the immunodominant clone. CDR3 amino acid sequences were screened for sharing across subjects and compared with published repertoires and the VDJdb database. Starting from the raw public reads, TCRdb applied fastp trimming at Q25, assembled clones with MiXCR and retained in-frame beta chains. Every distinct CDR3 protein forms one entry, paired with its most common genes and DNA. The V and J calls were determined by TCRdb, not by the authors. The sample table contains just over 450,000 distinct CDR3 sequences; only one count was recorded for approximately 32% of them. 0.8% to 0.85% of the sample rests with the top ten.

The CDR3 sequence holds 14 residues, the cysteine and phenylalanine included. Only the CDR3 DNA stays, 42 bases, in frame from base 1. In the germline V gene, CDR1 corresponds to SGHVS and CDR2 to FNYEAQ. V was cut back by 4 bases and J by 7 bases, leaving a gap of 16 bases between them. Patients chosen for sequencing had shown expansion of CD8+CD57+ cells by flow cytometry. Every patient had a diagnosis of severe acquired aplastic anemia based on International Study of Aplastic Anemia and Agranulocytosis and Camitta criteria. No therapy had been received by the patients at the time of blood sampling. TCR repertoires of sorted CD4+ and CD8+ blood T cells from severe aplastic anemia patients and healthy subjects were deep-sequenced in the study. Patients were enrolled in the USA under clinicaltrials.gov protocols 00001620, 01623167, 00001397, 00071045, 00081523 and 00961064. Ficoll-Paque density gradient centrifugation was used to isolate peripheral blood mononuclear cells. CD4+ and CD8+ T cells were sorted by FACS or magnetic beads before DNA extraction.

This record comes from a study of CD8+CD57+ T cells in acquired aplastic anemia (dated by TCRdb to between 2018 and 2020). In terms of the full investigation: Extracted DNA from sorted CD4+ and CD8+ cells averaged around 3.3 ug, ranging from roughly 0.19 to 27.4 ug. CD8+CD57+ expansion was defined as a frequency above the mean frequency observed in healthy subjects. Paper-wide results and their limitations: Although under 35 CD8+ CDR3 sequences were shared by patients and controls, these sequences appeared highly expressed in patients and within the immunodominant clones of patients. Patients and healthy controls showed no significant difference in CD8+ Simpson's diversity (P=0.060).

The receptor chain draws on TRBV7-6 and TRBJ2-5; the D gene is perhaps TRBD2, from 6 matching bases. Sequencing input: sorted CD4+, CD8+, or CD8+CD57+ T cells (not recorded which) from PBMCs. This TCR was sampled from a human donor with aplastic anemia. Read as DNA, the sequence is TGTGCCAGCAGCTCTTCAACTAGCTCCGGGACCCAGTACTTC. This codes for CASSSSTSSGTQYF.